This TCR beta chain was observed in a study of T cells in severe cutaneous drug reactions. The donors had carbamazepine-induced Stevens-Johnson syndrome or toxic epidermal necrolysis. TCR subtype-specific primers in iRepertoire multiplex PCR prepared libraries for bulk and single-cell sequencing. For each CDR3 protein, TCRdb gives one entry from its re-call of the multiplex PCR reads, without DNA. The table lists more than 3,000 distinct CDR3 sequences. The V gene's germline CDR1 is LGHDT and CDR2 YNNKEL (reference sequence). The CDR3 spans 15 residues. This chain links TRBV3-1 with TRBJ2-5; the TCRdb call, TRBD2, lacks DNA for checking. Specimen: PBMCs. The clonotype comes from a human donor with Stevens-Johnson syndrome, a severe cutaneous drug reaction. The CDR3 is CASSLKSGSGETQYF.